The 10 T cell receptor beta chains listed next were all sequenced from one sample in a study of blood T cells in healthy people across ages. A second PCR of 7 to 11 cycles used a sample-barcoded 5' primer and a J-beta primer mix. TCRdb re-called the 5' RACE reads with MiXCR, one entry per CDR3 protein. The table shows around 1,000,000 distinct CDR3 sequences, with 25% occurring only once. Another study also made use of these data, one on T cells of mothers and their children.

Sequencing was performed on blood. These receptors came from a girl aged 2-15 years in good health.

This clonotype occurred once. V is TRBV11-2 and J is TRBJ2-3; 7 bases fit TRBD1. CDR3 length: 15 residues. V trimming: 5 bases; J trimming: 4 bases; junction bases outside the gene matches: 9. Germline assignment: CDR1 SGHAT and CDR2 FQNNGV. The CDR3: CASSLETGIADTQYF. Written as DNA, the CDR3 is TGTGCCAGCAGCCTCGAGACAGGGATCGCAGATACGCAGTATTTT.

This clonotype was recorded a few times. The chain recombines TRBV20-1 with TRBJ1-5, with 7 bases aligning to TRBD1. Germline V gives CDR1 DFQATT, CDR2 SNEGSKA (reference sequence). The CDR3 loop spans 15 amino acids. The junction had 11 bases not matched to a gene; V was cut back by 4 bases and J by 5 bases. The CDR3 DNA follows: TGCAGTGCTATTCAGGGGGGATTTGTTGATCAGCCCCAGCATTTT. This gives the protein CSAIQGGFVDQPQHF.

The sample holds a few counts of this clonotype. The V and J genes are TRBV5-1 and TRBJ1-2, with a tentative D call TRBD1 (6 bases). CDR3 size: 12 residues. V was shortened by 6 bases and J by 8 bases, with 14 bases between the two germline ends. Germline CDR1 and CDR2: SGHRS and YFSETQ. CDR3 nucleotides: TGCGCCAGCATGGAGGGGGATCTCGGCTACACCTTC. This encodes CASMEGDLGYTF.

The chain couples TRBV29-1 to TRBJ2-1; TRBD2 matches 11 bases. The CDR3 is made up of 16 amino acids. Trimming took 2 bases from V and 13 from J; bases not matched to a gene: 16. From germline, CDR1 is SQVTM and CDR2 ANQGSEA. CDR3 sequence reads: CSVEWTSGPLPIAQFF. CDR3 bases: TGCAGCGTTGAATGGACTAGCGGGCCCTTACCAATTGCTCAGTTCTTC.

This clonotype was recorded a few times. The rearrangement uses TRBV9 and TRBJ2-5, with D unclear. From germline, CDR1 is SGDLS and CDR2 YYNGEE. With 0 bases removed from V and 4 bases from J, the gap between germline ends came to 10 bases. The CDR3 is 14 amino acids. This CDR3 reads CASSVEGWGETQYF. For the CDR3, the DNA is TGTGCCAGCAGCGTAGAGGGTTGGGGAGAGACCCAGTACTTC.

V gene TRBV6-5 combines with J gene TRBJ2-5; a weak D match, TRBD2 (6 bases). Germline V gene data show CDR1 as MNHEY and CDR2 as SVGAGI. V was clipped by 5 bases and J by 4 bases, with 14 bases between them. This CDR3 is 14 amino acids long. CDR3 sequence: CASSRDFSGETQYF. CDR3 DNA sequence: TGTGCCAGCAGTAGGGACTTTTCTGGAGAGACCCAGTACTTC.

The chain has TRBV18 and TRBJ2-1, with 7 bases that match TRBD2. This CDR3 is 16 amino acids long. Trimming removed 2 bases from V and 7 bases from J; junction bases left unmatched: 11. CDR1 KGHSH and CDR2 LQKENI come from the germline V gene. CDR3 residues: CASSPSRAVGGNEQFF. The CDR3 DNA is TGTGCCAGCTCACCAAGCAGGGCCGTCGGGGGGAATGAGCAGTTCTTC. Complete variable domain (other parts from reference TRBV18 and TRBJ2-1): NAGVMQNPRHLVRRRGQEARLRCSPMKGHSHVYWYRQLPEEGLKFMVYLQKENIIDESGMPKERFSAEFPKEGPSILRIQQVVRGDSAAYFCASSPSRAVGGNEQFFGPGTRLTVL.

This sequence joins TRBV10-3 and TRBJ2-5, with TRBD1 identical over 7 bases. The CDR3 sequence is 12 residues long. J lost 2 bases, V lost 10 bases, and 4 bases had no gene match. CDR1 and CDR2 (germline): ENHRY, SYGVKD. CDR3 in DNA: TGTGCCACCGGGGACAGACAAGAGACCCAGTACTTC. Its protein is CATGDRQETQYF.

The chain couples TRBV29-1 to TRBJ1-2; no definite D call. Germline CDR1 reads SQVTM; CDR2 reads ANQGSEA. V was shortened by 4 bases and J by 0 bases, with 6 bases between the two germline ends. There are 12 residues in the CDR3. CDR3 residues: CSVGPSNYGYTF. The CDR3 region has the DNA TGCAGCGTTGGCCCCTCTAACTATGGCTACACCTTC.

This clonotype was seen only a few times. The rearrangement links TRBV9 to TRBJ2-5; 9 bases fit TRBD2. Gene TRBJ2-7 matches the end of the DNA better, so the J call may be wrong. The V gene's germline CDR1 is SGDLS and CDR2 YYNGEE. This CDR3 has 15 residues. In nucleotides, the CDR3 is TGTGCCAGCAGCGTAGAGGCGGGAGGGCCGGACGAGCAGTACTTC. This translates into CASSVEAGGPDEQYF.